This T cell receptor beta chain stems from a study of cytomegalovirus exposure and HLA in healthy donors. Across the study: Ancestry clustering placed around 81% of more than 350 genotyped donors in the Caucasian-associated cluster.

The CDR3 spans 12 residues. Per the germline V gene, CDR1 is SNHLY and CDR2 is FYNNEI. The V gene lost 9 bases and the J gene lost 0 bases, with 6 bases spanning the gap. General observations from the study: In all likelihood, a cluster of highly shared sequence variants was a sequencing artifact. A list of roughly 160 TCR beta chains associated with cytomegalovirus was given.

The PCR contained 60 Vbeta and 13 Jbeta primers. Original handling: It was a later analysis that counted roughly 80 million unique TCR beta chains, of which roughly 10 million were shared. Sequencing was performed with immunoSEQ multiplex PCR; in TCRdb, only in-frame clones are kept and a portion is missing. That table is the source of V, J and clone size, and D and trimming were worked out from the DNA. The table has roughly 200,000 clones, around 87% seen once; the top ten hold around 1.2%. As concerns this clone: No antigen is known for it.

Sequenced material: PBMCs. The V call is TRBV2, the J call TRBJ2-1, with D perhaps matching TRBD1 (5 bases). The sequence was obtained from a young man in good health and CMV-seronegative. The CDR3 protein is CASQGSYNEQFF. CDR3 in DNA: TGTGCCAGTCAGGGCTCCTACAATGAGCAGTTCTTC.